The 27 T cell receptor beta chains presented below share a single source sample, sequenced in a study of blood T cell repertoires in COVID-19. This table comes from immunoSEQ multiplex PCR, and its TCRdb copy is limited to in-frame clones, with some not included. The sample holds about 50,000 clones, 81% seen once. Material: peripheral blood. These receptors came from a woman of 80 years or more with COVID-19, enrolled during active disease.

The J gene is TRBJ1-4, the V gene TRBV28; D is possibly TRBD1 (6 bases). The CDR3 is made up of 17 amino acids. V shed 7 bases and J shed 0 bases, with 18 bases lying between them. The germline gives CDR1 MDHEN, CDR2 SYDVKM. CDR3 in amino acids: CASNPEQGLATNEKLFF. CDR3 DNA: TGTGCCAGCAACCCAGAGCAGGGGCTGGCAACTAATGAAAAACTGTTTTTT. The variable domain in full, with the rest retrieved from reference TRBV28 and TRBJ1-4, is DVKVTQSSRYLVKRTGEKVFLECVQDMDHENMFWYRQDPGLGLRLIYFSYDVKMKEKGDIPEGYSVSREKKERFSLILESASTNQTSMYLCASNPEQGLATNEKLFFGSGTQLSVL.

The chain uses TRBV28 and TRBJ1-4, with a weak D call TRBD1 (6 bases). The CDR3 has 14 residues. V lost 4 bases to trimming and J lost 8 bases, with 14 bases between them. The V gene's germline CDR1 is MDHEN and CDR2 SYDVKM. DNA of the CDR3: TGTGCCAGCAGTTGGGGGGGGCGTAAGGAAAAACTGTTTTTT. Its translation is CASSWGGRKEKLFF.

This CDR3 is CASSYSQAELQETQYF. The DNA for the CDR3 is TGTGCCAGCAGTTACTCACAAGCGGAGTTACAAGAGACCCAGTACTTC. The rearrangement joins TRBV6-6 to TRBJ2-5; tentatively, D is TRBD2 (5 bases). The CDR3 contains 16 residues. Germline lookup yields CDR1 MNHNY and CDR2 SVGAGI (reference sequence). Trimming pared 0 bases from V and 2 bases from J, leaving 13 bases between.

This clone was detected only once. J is TRBJ1-2 and V is TRBV18, with unresolved D. Deletions cut 3 bases from V and 8 bases from J, with 13 bases between. The CDR3 loop spans 13 amino acids. Germline CDR1 is KGHSH and CDR2 is LQKENI. Written as DNA, the CDR3 is TGTGCCAGCTCACCGGAGAGCTACGAAGGCTACACCTTC. Translating gives CASSPESYEGYTF.

The chain uses TRBV4-1 and TRBJ1-3, with D possibly matching TRBD1 (5 bases). V lost 2 bases to trimming and J lost 14 bases, with 16 bases between them. Germline assignment: CDR1 MGHRA and CDR2 YSYEKL. This CDR3 spans 13 amino acids. The CDR3 here is CASSQPQGRELYF. CDR3 DNA: TGCGCCAGCAGCCAACCGCAGGGCAGGGAATTATATTTT.

V is TRBV3-1 (or the pseudogene TRBV3-2) and J is TRBJ2-7; D is unresolved. V was cut by 1 base and J by 2 bases, with 9 bases left in between. Germline V gene sequence: CDR1 LGHDT, CDR2 YNNKEL (reference sequence). The CDR3 consists of 14 residues. CDR3 in DNA: TGTGCCAGCAGCCAAGTCCGCGCCGCCTACGAGCAGTACTTC. It yields the protein CASSQVRAAYEQYF.

This chain links TRBV7-2 with TRBJ1-1; unclear D gene. Trimming removed 1 base from V and 1 base from J, with 7 bases in between. This CDR3 has 14 residues. Per germline, CDR1 SGHTA and CDR2 FQGNSA. The CDR3 nucleotides are TGTGCCAGCAGCTTAGTGGGGAGGAACACTGAAGCTTTCTTT. It specifies CASSLVGRNTEAFF. The entire variable domain, with the rest obtained from reference TRBV7-2 and TRBJ1-1, is as follows: GAGVSQSPSNKVTEKGKDVELRCDPISGHTALYWYRQSLGQGLEFLIYFQGNSAPDKSGLPSDRFSAERTGGSVSTLTIQRTQQEDSAVYLCASSLVGRNTEAFFGQGTRLTVV.

The V call is TRBV18, the J call TRBJ2-7, with TRBD1 identical over 8 bases. This CDR3 spans 15 amino acids. Germline lookup yields CDR1 KGHSH and CDR2 LQKENI. V shed 5 bases, J shed 0 bases, and the junction held 6 bases outside the gene matches. In DNA form, the CDR3 reads TGTGCCAGCTCAGCGGGACAGGCGAGCTCCTACGAGCAGTACTTC. It encodes CASSAGQASSYEQYF.

This chain joins TRBV5-6 and TRBJ2-7; D is possibly TRBD1 (5 bases). Germline CDR1 is SGHDT and CDR2 is YYEEEE. With 0 bases removed from V and 3 bases from J, the gap between germline ends came to 7 bases. The CDR3 is made up of 13 amino acids. CDR3 amino acids: CASSLVQDYEQYF. Written as DNA, the CDR3 is TGTGCCAGCAGCTTGGTACAGGACTACGAGCAGTACTTC.

This clone was seen a handful of times. The gene calls are TRBV5-1 and TRBJ2-7, with D perhaps TRBD1 (5 bases). The ends were cut back, 3 bases at V and 2 bases at J, with 12 bases in the middle. CDR1 and CDR2 (germline): SGHRS, YFSETQ. This CDR3 region has 14 residues. The CDR3 sequence is CASSSRQTTYEQYF. DNA of the CDR3: TGCGCCAGCAGCTCCAGACAGACAACCTACGAGCAGTACTTC.

V and J are TRBV27 and TRBJ2-3; 9 positions match TRBD2. CDR1 is MNHEY and CDR2 is SMNVEV in the germline V gene (reference sequence). The V gene end was trimmed by 1 base and the J gene end by 9 bases; junction bases not matched to a gene: 17. This CDR3 has 18 amino acids. Written as DNA, the CDR3 is TGTGCCAGCAGTTTATGGGTTGGACTAGCGAGACCCCCGGGGACGCAGTATTTT. It specifies CASSLWVGLARPPGTQYF.

This chain joins TRBV15 and TRBJ2-1, with a tentative D call TRBD2 (5 bases). With 5 bases removed from V and 1 base from J, the gap between germline ends came to 18 bases. Per germline, CDR1 LNHNV and CDR2 YYDKDF (reference sequence). The CDR3 is made up of 17 amino acids. As DNA, the CDR3 is TGTGCCACCAGCCTCTCCCGGACTCTACCTTCCTACAATGAGCAGTTCTTC. This translates into CATSLSRTLPSYNEQFF.

J is TRBJ2-1 and V is TRBV19; 8 nucleotides line up with TRBD1. The length of the CDR3 is 14 residues. V was pared by 5 bases and J by 4 bases, with 4 bases of the junction left unmatched. Germline loops: CDR1 LNHDA, CDR2 SQIVND (reference sequence). The CDR3 loop reads CASSLGQAYNEQFF. The CDR3 DNA reads as TGTGCCAGTAGTCTGGGACAGGCATACAATGAGCAGTTCTTC.

This clone appeared a few times. The chain combines TRBV27 with TRBJ2-7; 9 bases agree with TRBD2. With 6 bases clipped from V and 12 bases from J, the junction kept 12 bases outside the gene matches. CDR3 length equals 13 residues. Looked up from germline, CDR1 is MNHEY and CDR2 is SMNVEV (reference sequence). Here the CDR3 DNA reads TGTGCCAGCAGATTTCGGGCCAGCGGGAGGTTGTACTTC. Translation gives CASRFRASGRLYF.

The chain joins TRBV5-1 to TRBJ2-7, with TRBD1 identical over 9 bases. The CDR3 loop spans 18 amino acids. With V trimmed by 7 bases and J by 3 bases, 20 bases remained unmatched. Germline V CDR1 and CDR2: SGHRS, YFSETQ. CDR3 amino acids: CASHFGTGMSGEFYEQYF. The CDR3 DNA reads TGCGCCAGCCACTTCGGGACAGGGATGTCGGGGGAGTTCTACGAGCAGTACTTC.

J is TRBJ1-1 and V is TRBV9; D gene ambiguous. The CDR3 length is 14 residues. V was pared by 4 bases and J by 6 bases, with 16 bases between. Germline loops: CDR1 SGDLS, CDR2 YYNGEE. CDR3 residues: CASSQLTTKAEAFF. For the CDR3, the DNA is TGTGCCAGCAGCCAATTAACTACTAAGGCTGAAGCTTTCTTT. The whole variable domain, remainder taken from reference TRBV9 and TRBJ1-1, is DSGVTQTPKHLITATGQRVTLRCSPRSGDLSVYWYQQSLDQGLQFLIQYYNGEERAKGNILERFSAQQFPDLHSELNLSSLELGDSALYFCASSQLTTKAEAFFGQGTRLTVV.

This chain links TRBV5-1 with TRBJ2-7, with D possibly being TRBD2 (5 bases). Germline assignment: CDR1 SGHRS and CDR2 YFSETQ. Trimming stripped 4 bases from V and 6 bases from J, with 17 bases between. This CDR3 comprises 14 residues. CDR3 in DNA: TGCGCCAGCAGCCCTAGCCCCGGGAATTTCGAGCAGTACTTC. It encodes CASSPSPGNFEQYF.

This clone was detected once. The chain recombines TRBV4-1 with TRBJ1-2; the match to TRBD1 covers 8 bases. Germline assignment: CDR1 MGHRA and CDR2 YSYEKL. CDR3 size: 16 residues. The J segment lost 1 base and the V segment lost 1 base, leaving 5 bases of the junction unmatched. The DNA for the CDR3 is TGCGCCAGCAGCCAAGTCGGGACAGGAGATAACTATGGCTACACCTTC. This translates into CASSQVGTGDNYGYTF.

The V gene is TRBV10-2, the J gene TRBJ1-1, with D unresolved. Trimming cost V 3 bases and J 3 bases, with 8 bases left between them. Germline-derived CDR1 and CDR2 are WSHSY and SAAADI. The CDR3 is 13 residues long. The CDR3 bases are TGCGCCAGCAGTGATTCTCGTGACACTGAAGCTTTCTTT. This codes for CASSDSRDTEAFF.

This clone was seen more than once but under ten times. The rearrangement uses TRBV10-3 and TRBJ2-1, with 9 nucleotides matching TRBD2. Trimming took 2 bases from V and 3 from J; bases not matched to a gene: 5. The CDR3 is 16 residues long. Per the germline V gene, CDR1 is ENHRY and CDR2 is SYGVKD. The CDR3 here is CAISEVLAGIYNEQFF. In DNA form, the CDR3 reads TGTGCCATCAGTGAGGTGCTAGCGGGGATCTACAATGAGCAGTTCTTC.

The V gene is TRBV3-1 (or the pseudogene TRBV3-2), the J gene TRBJ2-2; 16 bases line up with TRBD2. The CDR3 contains 17 residues. V lost 7 bases, J lost 6 bases, and 8 bases stayed unmatched. Germline values: CDR1 LGHDT, CDR2 YNNKEL (reference sequence). The CDR3 DNA reads TGTGCCAGCAACCCGGGACTAGCGGGAGGGCCTGCCGGGGAGCTGTTTTTT. It specifies CASNPGLAGGPAGELFF.

This chain uses TRBV6-5 with TRBJ2-2; a weak D match, TRBD2 (7 bases). This CDR3 is 14 amino acids long. CDR1 is MNHEY and CDR2 is SVGAGI in the germline V gene. V was pared by 7 bases and J by 4 bases, with 13 bases between. The CDR3 here is CASTGGYSTGELFF. In nucleotides, the CDR3 is TGTGCCAGCACGGGGGGCTACTCCACCGGGGAGCTGTTTTTT.

CDR3 sequence: CASREVGAAGELFF. The CDR3 DNA follows: TGTGCCAGCAGGGAGGTGGGAGCTGCCGGGGAGCTGTTTTTT. The chain links TRBV6-5 to TRBJ2-2; D might be TRBD2 (5 bases). The CDR3 is 14 residues long. Germline V gene data show CDR1 as MNHEY and CDR2 as SVGAGI. Trimming took 6 bases from V and 6 from J, leaving 14 bases between them.

V gene TRBV5-4 combines with J gene TRBJ1-2; maybe TRBD1 (6 bases). Germline loops: CDR1 SGHNT, CDR2 YYREEE (reference sequence). This CDR3 contains 16 residues. V was pared by 0 bases and J by 7 bases, with 19 bases between. The CDR3 spells CASSLGPRDKDRGYTF. The DNA for the CDR3 is TGTGCCAGCAGCTTGGGCCCCCGGGACAAGGATCGTGGCTACACCTTC. Based on the CDR3 plus reference TRBV5-4 and TRBJ1-2, the full variable domain is ETGVTQSPTHLIKTRGQQVTLRCSSQSGHNTVSWYQQALGQGPQFIFQYYREEENGRGNFPPRFSGLQFPNYSSELNVNALELDDSALYLCASSLGPRDKDRGYTFGSGTRLTVV.

The chain links TRBV9 to TRBJ1-6; TRBD1 is a possible D gene (6 bases). V was cut by 0 bases and J by 3 bases, with 7 bases left in between. Germline V CDR1 and CDR2: SGDLS, YYNGEE. The CDR3 extends over 15 amino acids. In DNA, the CDR3 is TGTGCCAGCAGCGTAGGGACAGTCTATAATTCACCCCTCCACTTT. Its protein is CASSVGTVYNSPLHF.

The J gene is TRBJ1-1, the V gene TRBV27; 7 nucleotides match TRBD1. V lost 3 bases, J lost 5 bases, and 18 bases stayed unmatched. The CDR3 runs 18 residues. The germline CDR1 and CDR2 sequences are MNHEY and SMNVEV (reference sequence). The CDR3 spells CASSFRFVRDRGRTEAFF. The CDR3 DNA reads as TGTGCCAGCAGTTTTCGTTTCGTCCGGGACAGAGGGCGGACTGAAGCTTTCTTT.

J is TRBJ1-1 and V is TRBV5-1, with TRBD1 matching over 8 bases. This CDR3 contains 13 residues. Germline V lookup: CDR1 SGHRS, CDR2 YFSETQ. Germline trimming cut 7 bases from V and 1 base from J; bases unmatched to any gene: 3. The CDR3 reads CASRGTGNTEAFF. CDR3 nucleotide sequence: TGCGCCAGCCGGGGGACAGGGAACACTGAAGCTTTCTTT.